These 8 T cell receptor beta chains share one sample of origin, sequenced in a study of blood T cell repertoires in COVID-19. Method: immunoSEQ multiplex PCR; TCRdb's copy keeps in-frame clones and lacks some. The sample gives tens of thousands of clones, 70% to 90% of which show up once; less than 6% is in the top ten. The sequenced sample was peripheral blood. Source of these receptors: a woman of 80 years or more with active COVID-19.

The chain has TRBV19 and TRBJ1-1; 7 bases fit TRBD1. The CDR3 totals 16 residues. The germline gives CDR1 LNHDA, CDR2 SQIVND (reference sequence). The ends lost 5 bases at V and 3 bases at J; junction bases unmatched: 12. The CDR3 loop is CASSPGQRGRDTEAFF. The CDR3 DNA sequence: TGTGCCAGTAGTCCGGGACAGAGGGGTCGGGACACTGAAGCTTTCTTT.

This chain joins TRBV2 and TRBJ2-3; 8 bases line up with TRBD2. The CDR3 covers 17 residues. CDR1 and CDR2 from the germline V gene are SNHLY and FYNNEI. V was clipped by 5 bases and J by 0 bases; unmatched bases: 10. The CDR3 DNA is TGTGCCAGCAGTACCCGGATTAGCGGGGCTAGCACAGATACGCAGTATTTT. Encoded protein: CASSTRISGASTDTQYF.

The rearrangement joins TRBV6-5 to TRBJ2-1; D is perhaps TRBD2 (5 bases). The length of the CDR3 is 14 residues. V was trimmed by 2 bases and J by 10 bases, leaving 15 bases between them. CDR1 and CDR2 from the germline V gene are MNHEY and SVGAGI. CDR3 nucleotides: TGTGCCAGCAGTTACGCGGGTTGGGATGGGGAGCAGTTCTTC. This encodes CASSYAGWDGEQFF.

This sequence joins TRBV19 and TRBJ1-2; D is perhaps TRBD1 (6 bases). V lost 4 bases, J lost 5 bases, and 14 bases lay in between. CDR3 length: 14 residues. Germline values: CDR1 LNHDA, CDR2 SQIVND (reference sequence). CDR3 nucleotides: TGTGCCAGTAGTAATGAGGGGGTGAGATATGGCTACACCTTC. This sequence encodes CASSNEGVRYGYTF. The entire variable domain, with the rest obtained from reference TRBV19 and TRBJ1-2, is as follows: DGGITQSPKYLFRKEGQNVTLSCEQNLNHDAMYWYRQDPGQGLRLIYYSQIVNDFQKGDIAEGYSVSREKKESFPLTVTSAQKNPTAFYLCASSNEGVRYGYTFGSGTRLTVV.

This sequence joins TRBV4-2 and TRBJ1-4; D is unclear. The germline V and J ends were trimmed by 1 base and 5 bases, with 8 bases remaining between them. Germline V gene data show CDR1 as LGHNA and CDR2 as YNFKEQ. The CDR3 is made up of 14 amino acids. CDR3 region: CASSQGGGNEKLFF. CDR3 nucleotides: TGTGCCAGCAGCCAAGGTGGAGGGAATGAAAAACTGTTTTTT.

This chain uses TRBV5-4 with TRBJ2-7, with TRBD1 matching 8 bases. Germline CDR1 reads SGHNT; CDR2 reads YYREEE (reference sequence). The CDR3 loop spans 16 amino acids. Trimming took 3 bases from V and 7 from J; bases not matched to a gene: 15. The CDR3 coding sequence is TGTGCCAGCAGCTCACCGACAGGGGCCACTTCAGGAGAGCAGTACTTC. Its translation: CASSSPTGATSGEQYF.

The CDR3, as DNA: TGTGCCAGCAGTTCCCGGGACAGGGGGTGGCTCCACTATGGCTACACCTTC. It encodes CASSSRDRGWLHYGYTF. This chain connects TRBV27 to TRBJ1-2; TRBD1 agrees at 11 bases. Germline V gene data show CDR1 as MNHEY and CDR2 as SMNVEV (reference sequence). This CDR3 is built from 17 residues. V was pared by 4 bases and J by 3 bases, with 10 bases of the junction left unmatched.

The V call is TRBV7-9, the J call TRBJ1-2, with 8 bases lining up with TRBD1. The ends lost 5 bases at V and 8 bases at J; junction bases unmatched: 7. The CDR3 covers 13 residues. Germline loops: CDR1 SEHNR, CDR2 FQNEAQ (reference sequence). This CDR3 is CASSQTGGQGYTF. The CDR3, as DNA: TGTGCCAGCAGCCAAACAGGGGGGCAAGGCTACACCTTC.